The sequence of this TCR beta chain was determined in a study of cytomegalovirus exposure and HLA in healthy donors. This clone occurred once. Its antigen is unidentified. This CDR3 is also generated by other DNA sequences in the sample. CDR3 size: 13 residues. Germline V lookup: CDR1 GTSNPN, CDR2 SVGIG (reference sequence). V gave up 2 bases and J gave up 4 bases, with 9 bases separating them. Both 60 Vbeta primers and 13 Jbeta primers went into the PCR. Clones were read by immunoSEQ multiplex PCR, and TCRdb kept only the in-frame ones, dropping some. In the table there are some 160,000 clones, about 88% of which are singletons. Whole-study results and caveats: A later examination showed that TCR association rates differed by HLA locus, with DRB1 most and HLA-C fewest.

This clonotype originated in a man aged 30 to 39 in good health and CMV-seropositive. The genes are TRBV30 and TRBJ1-5, with D perhaps matching TRBD1 (6 bases). Sequenced material: PBMCs. The CDR3 bases are TGTGCCTGGAGTAGAAGGGGGAATCAGCCCCAGCATTTT. Protein sequence: CAWSRRGNQPQHF.